The clone carrying this TCR beta chain came up a few times. The antigen remains undetermined. Sequencing of DNA taken from cultured CD4+ T cells relied on the Oncomine TCR Beta short-read assay. MiXCR was run by TCRdb on the PCR reads, yielding one entry per CDR3 protein. This table holds 25,000 to 30,000 distinct CDR3 sequences, around two fifths found once. The time point here: late sampling 161 to 241 days after vaccination in a few convalescent patients. This sample's treatment: approximately 9-day PBMC culture with coronavirus spike peptide pools or control peptides (ViraFEST assay). Negative selection was the method that isolated CD4+ T cells after ten to eleven days of culture. The CDR3 length is 15 residues. V lost 6 bases and J 2 bases, leaving 17 bases between the germline ends. Germline loops: CDR1 LNHNV, CDR2 YYDKDF (reference sequence). The entry originates in a study of vaccination and CD4 T cells after COVID-19. Study information: Two doses of either BNT162b2 or mRNA-1273 vaccine went to participants. Post-COVID samples were collected a median around 100 days following diagnosis, spanning 35 to 161. The stimulus for the cells was overlapping spike peptides derived from SARS-CoV-2, HCoV-NL63, HCoV-OC43 and HCoV-229E.

The receptor comes from a human donor who had recovered from COVID-19. The chain carries TRBV15 and TRBJ2-7; no reliable D call. This specimen was CD4+ T cells from blood, cultured in vitro, taken about 7 months after SARS-CoV-2 vaccination. CDR3 region: CATSPARTATYEQYF. In DNA form, the CDR3 reads TGTGCCACCAGTCCCGCGAGGACGGCCACCTACGAGCAGTACTTC.